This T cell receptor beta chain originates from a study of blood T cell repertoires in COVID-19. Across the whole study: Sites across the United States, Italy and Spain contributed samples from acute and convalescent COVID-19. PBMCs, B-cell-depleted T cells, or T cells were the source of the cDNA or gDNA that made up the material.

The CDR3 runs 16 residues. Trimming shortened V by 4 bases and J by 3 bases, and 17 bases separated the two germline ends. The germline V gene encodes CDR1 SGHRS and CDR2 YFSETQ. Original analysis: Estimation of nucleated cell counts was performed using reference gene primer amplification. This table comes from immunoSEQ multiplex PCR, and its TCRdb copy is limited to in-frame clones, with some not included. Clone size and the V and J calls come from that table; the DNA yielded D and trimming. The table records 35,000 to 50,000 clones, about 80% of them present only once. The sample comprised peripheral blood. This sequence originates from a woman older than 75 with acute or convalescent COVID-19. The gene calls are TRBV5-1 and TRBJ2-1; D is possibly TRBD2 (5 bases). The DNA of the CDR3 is TGCGCCAGCAGCCCGGCCAGCGGCACAAGCTACAATGAGCAGTTCTTC. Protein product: CASSPASGTSYNEQFF.